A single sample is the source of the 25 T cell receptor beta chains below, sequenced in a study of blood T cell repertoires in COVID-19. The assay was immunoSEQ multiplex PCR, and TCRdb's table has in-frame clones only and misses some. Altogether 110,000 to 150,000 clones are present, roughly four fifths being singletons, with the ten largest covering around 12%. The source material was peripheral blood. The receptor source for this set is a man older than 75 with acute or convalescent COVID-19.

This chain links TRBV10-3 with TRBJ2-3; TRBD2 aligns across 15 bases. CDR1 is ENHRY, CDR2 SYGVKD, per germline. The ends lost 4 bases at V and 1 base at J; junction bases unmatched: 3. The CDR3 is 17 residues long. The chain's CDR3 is CAISGTSGGAGTDTQYF. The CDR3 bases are TGTGCCATCAGTGGGACTAGCGGGGGGGCGGGCACAGATACGCAGTATTTT.

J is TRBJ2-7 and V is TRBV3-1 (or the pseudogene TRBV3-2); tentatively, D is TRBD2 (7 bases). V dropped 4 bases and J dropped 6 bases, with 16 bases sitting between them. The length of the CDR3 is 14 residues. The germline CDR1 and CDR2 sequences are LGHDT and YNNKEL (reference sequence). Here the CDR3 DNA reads TGTGCCAGCAGCCTAGGAGGGGGGGCGCGCGAGCAGTACTTC. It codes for CASSLGGGAREQYF.

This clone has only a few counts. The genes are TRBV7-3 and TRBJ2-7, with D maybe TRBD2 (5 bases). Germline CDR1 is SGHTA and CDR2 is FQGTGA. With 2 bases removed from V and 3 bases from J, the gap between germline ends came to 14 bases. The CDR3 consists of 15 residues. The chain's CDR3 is CASSLGLATGYEQYF. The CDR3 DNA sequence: TGTGCCAGCAGCTTAGGGCTAGCCACGGGCTACGAGCAGTACTTC.

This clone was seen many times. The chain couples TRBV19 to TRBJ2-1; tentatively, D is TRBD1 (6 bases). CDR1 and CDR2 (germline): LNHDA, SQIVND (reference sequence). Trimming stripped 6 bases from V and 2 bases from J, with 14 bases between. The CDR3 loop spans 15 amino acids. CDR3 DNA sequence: TGTGCCAGTAGCCGACAGGCGGCCCCCTACAATGAGCAGTTCTTC. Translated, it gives CASSRQAAPYNEQFF. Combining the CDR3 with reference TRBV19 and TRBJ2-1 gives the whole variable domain DGGITQSPKYLFRKEGQNVTLSCEQNLNHDAMYWYRQDPGQGLRLIYYSQIVNDFQKGDIAEGYSVSREKKESFPLTVTSAQKNPTAFYLCASSRQAAPYNEQFFGPGTRLTVL.

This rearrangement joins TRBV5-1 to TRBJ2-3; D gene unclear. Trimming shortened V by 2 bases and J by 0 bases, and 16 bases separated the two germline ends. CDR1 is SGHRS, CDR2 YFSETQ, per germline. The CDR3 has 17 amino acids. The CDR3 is CASSFQLLSPSTDTQYF. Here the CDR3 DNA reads TGCGCCAGCAGCTTCCAACTCCTTTCTCCTAGCACAGATACGCAGTATTTT.

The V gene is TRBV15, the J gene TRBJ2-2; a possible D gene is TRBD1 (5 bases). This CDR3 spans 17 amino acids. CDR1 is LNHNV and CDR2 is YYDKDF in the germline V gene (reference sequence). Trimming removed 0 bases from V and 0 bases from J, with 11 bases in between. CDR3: CATSRDVDIPNTGELFF. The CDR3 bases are TGTGCCACCAGCAGAGATGTGGACATCCCGAACACCGGGGAGCTGTTTTTT.

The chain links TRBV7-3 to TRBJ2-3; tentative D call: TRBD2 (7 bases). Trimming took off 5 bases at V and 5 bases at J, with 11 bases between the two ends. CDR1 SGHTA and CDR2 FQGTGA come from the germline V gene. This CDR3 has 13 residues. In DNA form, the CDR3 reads TGTGCCAGCAGCAGGGGGGGTGGAGATACGCAGTATTTT. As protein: CASSRGGGDTQYF.

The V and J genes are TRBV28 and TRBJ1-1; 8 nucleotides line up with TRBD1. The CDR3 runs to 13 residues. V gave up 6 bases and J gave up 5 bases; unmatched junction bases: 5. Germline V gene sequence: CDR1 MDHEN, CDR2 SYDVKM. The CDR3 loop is CASRGQGGTEAFF. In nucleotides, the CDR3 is TGTGCCAGCAGAGGACAGGGTGGGACTGAAGCTTTCTTT.

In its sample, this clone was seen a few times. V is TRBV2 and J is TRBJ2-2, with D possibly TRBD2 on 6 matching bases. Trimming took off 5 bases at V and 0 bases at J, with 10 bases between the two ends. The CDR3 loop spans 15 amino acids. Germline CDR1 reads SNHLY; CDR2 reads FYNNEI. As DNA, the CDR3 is TGTGCCAGCAGTCGGGACTCATCGAACACCGGGGAGCTGTTTTTT. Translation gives CASSRDSSNTGELFF.

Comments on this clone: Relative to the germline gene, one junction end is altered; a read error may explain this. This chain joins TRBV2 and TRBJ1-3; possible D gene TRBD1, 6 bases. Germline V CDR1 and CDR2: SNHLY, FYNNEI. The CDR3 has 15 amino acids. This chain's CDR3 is CASRYGQPRGNAIYF. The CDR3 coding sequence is TGTGCCAGCAGGTACGGACAGCCGAGGGGAAACGCCATATATTTT.

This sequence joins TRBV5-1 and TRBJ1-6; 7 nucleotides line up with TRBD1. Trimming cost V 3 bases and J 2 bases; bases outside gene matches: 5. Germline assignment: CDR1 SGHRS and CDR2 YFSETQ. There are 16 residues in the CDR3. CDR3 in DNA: TGCGCCAGCAGCTCCCGACAGGGAACCTATAATTCACCCCTCCACTTT. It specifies CASSSRQGTYNSPLHF.

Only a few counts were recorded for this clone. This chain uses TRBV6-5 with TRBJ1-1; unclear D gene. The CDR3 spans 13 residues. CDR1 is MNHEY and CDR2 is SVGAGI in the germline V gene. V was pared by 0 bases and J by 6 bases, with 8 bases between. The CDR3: CASSYSFGAEAFF. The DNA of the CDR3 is TGTGCCAGCAGTTACTCCTTCGGGGCTGAAGCTTTCTTT.

The CDR3 nucleotides read TGTGCCAGCAGCCAAGATATCAGGGTAGGTCAGCCCCAGCATTTT. Its translation: CASSQDIRVGQPQHF. The rearrangement joins TRBV4-2 to TRBJ1-5, with D tentatively TRBD1 (5 bases). Germline V gives CDR1 LGHNA, CDR2 YNFKEQ. CDR3 length equals 15 residues. The V end was cut by 0 bases, the J end by 6 bases, with 12 bases between.

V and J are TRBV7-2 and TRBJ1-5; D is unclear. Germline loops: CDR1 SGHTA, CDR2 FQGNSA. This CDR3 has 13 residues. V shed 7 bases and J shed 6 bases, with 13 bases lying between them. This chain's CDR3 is CASKRPGSQPQHF. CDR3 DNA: TGTGCCAGCAAAAGGCCGGGGAGTCAGCCCCAGCATTTT.

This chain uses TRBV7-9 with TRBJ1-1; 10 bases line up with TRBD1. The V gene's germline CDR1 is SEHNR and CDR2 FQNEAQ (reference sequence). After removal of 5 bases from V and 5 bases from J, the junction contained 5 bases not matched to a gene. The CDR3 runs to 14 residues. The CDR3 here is CASSPGQGETEAFF. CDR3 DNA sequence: TGTGCCAGCAGCCCCGGACAGGGGGAAACTGAAGCTTTCTTT.

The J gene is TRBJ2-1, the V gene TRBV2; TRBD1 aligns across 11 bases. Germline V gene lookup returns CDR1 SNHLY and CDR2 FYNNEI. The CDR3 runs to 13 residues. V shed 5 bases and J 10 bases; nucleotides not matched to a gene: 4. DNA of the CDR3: TGTGCCAGCAGTCGGACAGGGGGCAGGGAGCAGTTCTTC. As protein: CASSRTGGREQFF.

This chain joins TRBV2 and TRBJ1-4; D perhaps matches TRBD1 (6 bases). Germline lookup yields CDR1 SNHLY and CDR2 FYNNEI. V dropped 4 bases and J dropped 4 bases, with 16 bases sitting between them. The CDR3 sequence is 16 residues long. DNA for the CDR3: TGTGCCAGCAGTGCTCGACAGGTTCAGAATAATGAAAAACTGTTTTTT. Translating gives CASSARQVQNNEKLFF.

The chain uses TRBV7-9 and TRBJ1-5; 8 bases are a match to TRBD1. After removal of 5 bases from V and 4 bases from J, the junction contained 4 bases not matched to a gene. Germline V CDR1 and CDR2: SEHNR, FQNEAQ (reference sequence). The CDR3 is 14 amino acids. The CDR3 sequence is CASSQGAVNQPQHF. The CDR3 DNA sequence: TGTGCCAGCAGCCAGGGGGCTGTGAATCAGCCCCAGCATTTT.

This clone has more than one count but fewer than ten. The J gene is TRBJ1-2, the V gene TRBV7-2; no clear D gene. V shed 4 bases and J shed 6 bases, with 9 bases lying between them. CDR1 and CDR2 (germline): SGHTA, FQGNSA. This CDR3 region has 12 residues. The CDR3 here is CASSWTYDGYTF. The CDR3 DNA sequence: TGTGCCAGCAGCTGGACTTACGATGGCTACACCTTC.

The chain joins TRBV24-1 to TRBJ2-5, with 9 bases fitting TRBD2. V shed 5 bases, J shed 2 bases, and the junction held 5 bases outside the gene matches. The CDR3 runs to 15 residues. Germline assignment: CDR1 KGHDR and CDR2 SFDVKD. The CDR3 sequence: CATSVGSGGQETQYF. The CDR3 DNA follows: TGTGCCACCAGTGTCGGTAGCGGGGGTCAAGAGACCCAGTACTTC.

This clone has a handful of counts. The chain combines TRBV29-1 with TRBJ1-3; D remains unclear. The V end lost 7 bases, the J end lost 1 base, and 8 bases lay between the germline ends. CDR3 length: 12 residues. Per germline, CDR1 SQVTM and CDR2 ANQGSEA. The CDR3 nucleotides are TGCAGCGCTACATATTCTGGAAACACCATATATTTT. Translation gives CSATYSGNTIYF.

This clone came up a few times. CDR3 nucleotide sequence: TGTGCCAGCAGTTCACAGGGGGAGCTTGAAGCTTTCTTT. It translates to CASSSQGELEAFF. The chain carries TRBV12-3 or TRBV12-4 and TRBJ1-1, with 8 bases identical to TRBD1. J gave up 7 bases and V 4 bases, and 5 bases lay outside the gene matches. The CDR3 totals 13 residues.

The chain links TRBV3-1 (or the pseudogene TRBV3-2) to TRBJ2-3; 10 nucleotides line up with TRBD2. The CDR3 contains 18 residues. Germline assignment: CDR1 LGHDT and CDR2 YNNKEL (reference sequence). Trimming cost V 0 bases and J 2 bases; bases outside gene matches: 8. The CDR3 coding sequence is TGTGCCAGCAGCCAAGAACTAGCGGGGAGGGGGAACACAGATACGCAGTATTTT. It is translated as CASSQELAGRGNTDTQYF.

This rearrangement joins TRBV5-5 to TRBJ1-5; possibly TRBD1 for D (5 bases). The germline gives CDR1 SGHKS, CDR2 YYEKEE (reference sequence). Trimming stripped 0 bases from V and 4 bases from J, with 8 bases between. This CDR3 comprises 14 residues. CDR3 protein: CASSLVSGNQPQHF. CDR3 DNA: TGTGCCAGCAGCTTGGTGTCAGGGAATCAGCCCCAGCATTTT.

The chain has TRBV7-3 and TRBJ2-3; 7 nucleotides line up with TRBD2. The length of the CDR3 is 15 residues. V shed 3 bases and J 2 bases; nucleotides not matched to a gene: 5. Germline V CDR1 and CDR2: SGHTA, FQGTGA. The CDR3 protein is CASSFLGGITDTQYF. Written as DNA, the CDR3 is TGTGCCAGCAGCTTTCTCGGGGGGATCACAGATACGCAGTATTTT. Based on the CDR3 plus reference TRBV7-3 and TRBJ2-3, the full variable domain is GAGVSQTPSNKVTEKGKYVELRCDPISGHTALYWYRQSLGQGPEFLIYFQGTGAADDSGLPNDRFFAVRPEGSVSTLKIQRTERGDSAVYLCASSFLGGITDTQYFGPGTRLTVL.